The TCR beta chain described here comes from a study of blood T cell repertoires in COVID-19. Study context: Spain, Italy and the United States supplied samples that represented acute and convalescent COVID-19. In each case, the material was cDNA or gDNA derived from T cells, B-cell-depleted T cells, or PBMCs.

This clone has ten or more counts. The germline CDR1 and CDR2 sequences are MNHEY and SMNVEV (reference sequence). V gave up 8 bases and J gave up 5 bases; unmatched junction bases: 5. The CDR3 runs 14 residues. In the authors' methods: For nucleated cells, counts were estimated from reference gene primer amplification. Assay used: immunoSEQ multiplex PCR; TCRdb lists only in-frame clones, some missing. Clonal size and the V and J genes are those of that table, whereas D and trimming came from the DNA. The repertoire holds more than 85,000 clones, with 65% to 80% as singletons. Material: peripheral blood. This rearrangement joins TRBV27 to TRBJ2-5, with 13 bases lining up with TRBD2. The clonotype comes from a woman in her fifties or sixties with acute or convalescent COVID-19. CDR3 sequence: CASRGLAGFETQYF. The CDR3 DNA reads as TGTGCCAGCCGGGGACTAGCGGGGTTTGAGACCCAGTACTTC.